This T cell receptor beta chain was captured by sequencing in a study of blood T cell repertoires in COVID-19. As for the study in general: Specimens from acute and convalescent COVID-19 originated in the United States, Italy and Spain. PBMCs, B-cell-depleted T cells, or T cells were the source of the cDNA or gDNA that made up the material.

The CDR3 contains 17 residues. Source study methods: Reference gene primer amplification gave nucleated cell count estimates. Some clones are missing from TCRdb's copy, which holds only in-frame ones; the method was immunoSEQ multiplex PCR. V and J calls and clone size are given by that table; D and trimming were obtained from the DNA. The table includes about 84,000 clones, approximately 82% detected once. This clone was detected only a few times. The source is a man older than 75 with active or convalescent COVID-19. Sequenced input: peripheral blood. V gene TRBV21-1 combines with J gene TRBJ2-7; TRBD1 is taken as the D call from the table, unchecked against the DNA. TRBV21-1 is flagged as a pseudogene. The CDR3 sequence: CASSKGRQPLPRYEQYF. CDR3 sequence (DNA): TGTGCCAGCAGCAAGGGAAGACAGCCCCTACCAAGATACGAGCAGTACTTC.